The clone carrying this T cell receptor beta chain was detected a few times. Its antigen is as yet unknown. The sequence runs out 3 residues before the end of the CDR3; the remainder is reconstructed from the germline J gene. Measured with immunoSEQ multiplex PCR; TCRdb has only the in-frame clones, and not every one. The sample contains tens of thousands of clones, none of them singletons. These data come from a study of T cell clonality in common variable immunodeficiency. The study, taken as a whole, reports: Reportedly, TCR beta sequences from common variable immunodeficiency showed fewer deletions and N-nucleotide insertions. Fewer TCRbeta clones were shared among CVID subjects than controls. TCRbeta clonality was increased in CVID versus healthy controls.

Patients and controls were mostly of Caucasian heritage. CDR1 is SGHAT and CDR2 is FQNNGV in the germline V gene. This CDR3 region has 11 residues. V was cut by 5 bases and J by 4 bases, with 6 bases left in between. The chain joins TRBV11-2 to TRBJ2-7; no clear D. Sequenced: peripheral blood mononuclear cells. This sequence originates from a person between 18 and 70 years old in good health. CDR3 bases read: TGTGCCAGCAGCCAGGCGTACGAG. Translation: CASSQAYE. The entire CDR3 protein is CASSQAYEQYF.